This TCR beta chain was retrieved from a study of blood T cell repertoires in COVID-19. Study as a whole: PBMCs, B-cell-depleted T cells, or T cells provided the cDNA or gDNA that made up the material.

J was trimmed by 2 bases and V by 6 bases; bases with no gene match: 5. The length of the CDR3 is 15 residues. Per the germline V gene, CDR1 is MNHEY and CDR2 is SVGAGI. Source study methods: Amplification with reference gene primers provided the estimates of nucleated cell counts. Sequencing used immunoSEQ multiplex PCR; TCRdb keeps in-frame clones, though not all of them. V, J and clone size derive from that table, while D and trimming were established from the DNA sequence. Among more than 120,000 clones listed, around 84% were seen once. What was sequenced was peripheral blood. The genes are TRBV6-5 and TRBJ2-7; 12 bases are shared with TRBD2. This clonotype originated in a human donor in a cohort sampled during active COVID-19. The CDR3 sequence: CASRTSGSSTYEQYV. The CDR3 DNA reads as TGTGCCAGCAGGACTAGCGGGAGTTCGACCTACGAGCAGTACGTC.